Following are 10 T cell receptor beta chains from one sample sequenced in a study of blood T cell repertoires in COVID-19. Measured with immunoSEQ multiplex PCR; TCRdb has only the in-frame clones, and not every one. The sample records about 64,000 clones, more than 75% being singletons. Sequencing input: peripheral blood. The source of these receptors is a human donor in a cohort sampled during active COVID-19.

This chain connects TRBV9 to TRBJ2-1, with 9 bases that match TRBD2. V shed 0 bases, J shed 5 bases, and the junction held 6 bases outside the gene matches. The CDR3 covers 16 residues. CDR1 SGDLS and CDR2 YYNGEE come from the germline V gene. The CDR3 is CASSVGGLAGNNEQFF. The CDR3 DNA follows: TGTGCCAGCAGCGTAGGGGGGCTAGCGGGAAACAATGAGCAGTTCTTC.

V is TRBV6-5 and J is TRBJ2-5; D possibly corresponds to TRBD2 (5 bases). The CDR3 spans 14 residues. Germline V gene lookup returns CDR1 MNHEY and CDR2 SVGAGI. V was shortened by 6 bases and J by 2 bases, with 13 bases between the two germline ends. The CDR3 is CASSHTRLQETQYF. Here the CDR3 DNA reads TGTGCCAGCAGCCACACTAGGCTGCAAGAGACCCAGTACTTC.

Here the CDR3 DNA reads TGTGCCAGCTCATGGACAGATTACGGTGAGCAGTTCTTC. Encoded protein: CASSWTDYGEQFF. The chain is built from TRBV2 and TRBJ2-1; D may be TRBD1 (6 bases). Between the trimmed V and J ends, which lost 8 bases and 9 bases, there was a span of 17 bases. The CDR3 runs 13 residues. Germline V CDR1 and CDR2: SNHLY, FYNNEI.

In this sample, this clone turned up a few times. J is TRBJ2-2 and V is TRBV7-2, with D tentatively TRBD2 (7 bases). CDR3 size: 12 residues. The V gene lost 11 bases and the J gene lost 7 bases, with 14 bases spanning the gap. CDR1 is SGHTA and CDR2 is FQGNSA in the germline V gene. In nucleotides, the CDR3 is TGTGCCCACCGAGGGGGGGACGGGGAGCTGTTTTTT. It translates to CAHRGGDGELFF.

The chain links TRBV19 to TRBJ1-2; D remains unclear. The CDR3 contains 17 residues. V gave up 5 bases and J gave up 2 bases, with 21 bases separating them. Germline loops: CDR1 LNHDA, CDR2 SQIVND (reference sequence). The CDR3 region is CASSGDPWRSSNYGYTF. For the CDR3, the DNA is TGTGCCAGTAGTGGGGATCCCTGGAGGAGCTCCAACTATGGCTACACCTTC.

The gene calls are TRBV6-5 and TRBJ1-6; D gene ambiguous. Between the trimmed V and J ends, which lost 0 bases and 7 bases, there was a span of 10 bases. Germline values: CDR1 MNHEY, CDR2 SVGAGI. The CDR3 runs 15 residues. CDR3 sequence: CASSYSSKQNSPLHF. In DNA form, the CDR3 reads TGTGCCAGCAGTTACTCGAGTAAACAGAATTCACCCCTCCACTTT.

CDR3 sequence: CASSSSSYEQYF. The DNA for the CDR3 is TGTGCCAGCAGCTCGAGCTCCTACGAGCAGTACTTC. The rearrangement joins TRBV5-4 to TRBJ2-7; D is unresolved. Germline CDR1 is SGHNT and CDR2 is YYREEE (reference sequence). The CDR3 extends over 12 amino acids. Trimming shortened V by 3 bases and J by 0 bases, and 4 bases separated the two germline ends.

Sample share makes this clone medium-sized. CDR3 coding DNA: TGTGCCAGTAGTCAATCAAGACAGGTCGATGGCTACACCTTC. It translates to CASSQSRQVDGYTF. V usage is TRBV19 and J usage is TRBJ1-2, with D possibly being TRBD1 (6 bases). Trimming left V 5 bases short and J 6 bases short, with 16 bases between. Germline CDR1 reads LNHDA; CDR2 reads SQIVND (reference sequence). The CDR3 contains 14 residues.

The genes are TRBV7-8 and TRBJ2-1; 7 positions match TRBD2. Germline CDR1 and CDR2: SGHVS and FQNEAQ. There are 16 residues in the CDR3. Unmatched junction bases numbered 15, after V lost 5 bases and J lost 8 bases. As DNA, the CDR3 is TGTGCCAGCAGCAGGAGCGGGGAGGTTTTCGGGGATGAGCAGTTCTTC. The encoded protein is CASSRSGEVFGDEQFF.

V and J are TRBV18 and TRBJ1-3; D gene unclear. The germline gives CDR1 KGHSH, CDR2 LQKENI. Trimming shortened V by 1 base and J by 0 bases, and 7 bases separated the two germline ends. The CDR3 contains 15 residues. The CDR3 nucleotides read TGTGCCAGCTCACCACGGGAGAGCTCTGGAAACACCATATATTTT. This gives the protein CASSPRESSGNTIYF. Variable domain in full (rest from reference TRBV18 and TRBJ1-3): NAGVMQNPRHLVRRRGQEARLRCSPMKGHSHVYWYRQLPEEGLKFMVYLQKENIIDESGMPKERFSAEFPKEGPSILRIQQVVRGDSAAYFCASSPRESSGNTIYFGEGSWLTVV.